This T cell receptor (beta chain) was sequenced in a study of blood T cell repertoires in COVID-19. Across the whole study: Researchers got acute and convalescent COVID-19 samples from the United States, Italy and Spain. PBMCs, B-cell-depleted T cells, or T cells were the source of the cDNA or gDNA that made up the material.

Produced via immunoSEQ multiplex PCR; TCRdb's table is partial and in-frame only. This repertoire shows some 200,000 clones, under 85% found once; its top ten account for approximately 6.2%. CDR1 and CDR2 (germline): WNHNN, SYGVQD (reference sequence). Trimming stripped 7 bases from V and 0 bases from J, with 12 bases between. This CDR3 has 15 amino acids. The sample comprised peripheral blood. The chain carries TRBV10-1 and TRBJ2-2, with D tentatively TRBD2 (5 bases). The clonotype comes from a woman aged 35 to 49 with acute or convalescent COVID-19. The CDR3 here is CASNNGDTNTGELFF. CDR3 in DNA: TGCGCCAGCAATAACGGGGATACGAACACCGGGGAGCTGTTTTTT.